The entry below describes one T cell receptor (beta chain). Its specificity is not known. The data were taken from a study of cytomegalovirus exposure and HLA in healthy donors. Healthy bone marrow donors formed the donor group. Overall study results and limits: At a 0.05 false discovery rate, a later analysis found 15,000 to 20,000 TCR beta sequences to be associated with HLA alleles. In an earlier analysis, most TCR beta V segments were productive about 87% or about 30% of the time.

Researchers ran the PCR with 60 Vbeta and 13 Jbeta primers. Libraries were prepared by immunoSEQ multiplex PCR; TCRdb keeps only in-frame clonotypes and omits some of them. The sample contains about 190,000 clones, more than 70% of which appear only once. Trimming took off 6 bases at V and 4 bases at J, with 24 bases between the two ends. The CDR3 is 17 residues long. Germline V lookup: CDR1 KGHSH, CDR2 LQKENI. This TCR came from a woman aged 40 to 50 in good health and CMV-seronegative. The sequencing sample was made of PBMCs. The chain employs TRBV18 and TRBJ1-1; D remains unclear. The DNA of the CDR3 is TGTGCCAGCTCCCCTACCAACGGAGTATTAACGAGCACTGAAGCTTTCTTT. Translating it yields CASSPTNGVLTSTEAFF.